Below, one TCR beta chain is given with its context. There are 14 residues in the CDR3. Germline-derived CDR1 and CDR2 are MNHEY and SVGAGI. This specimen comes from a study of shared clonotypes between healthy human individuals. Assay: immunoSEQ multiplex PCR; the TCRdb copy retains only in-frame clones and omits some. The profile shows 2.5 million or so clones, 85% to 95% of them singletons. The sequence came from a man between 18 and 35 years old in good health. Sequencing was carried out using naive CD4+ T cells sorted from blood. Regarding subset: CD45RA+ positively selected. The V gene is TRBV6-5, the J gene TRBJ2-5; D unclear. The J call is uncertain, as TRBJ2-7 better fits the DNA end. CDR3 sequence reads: CASSYVGFGDEQYF. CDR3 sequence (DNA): TGTGCCAGCAGTTACGTAGGTTTTGGGGACGAGCAGTACTTC.